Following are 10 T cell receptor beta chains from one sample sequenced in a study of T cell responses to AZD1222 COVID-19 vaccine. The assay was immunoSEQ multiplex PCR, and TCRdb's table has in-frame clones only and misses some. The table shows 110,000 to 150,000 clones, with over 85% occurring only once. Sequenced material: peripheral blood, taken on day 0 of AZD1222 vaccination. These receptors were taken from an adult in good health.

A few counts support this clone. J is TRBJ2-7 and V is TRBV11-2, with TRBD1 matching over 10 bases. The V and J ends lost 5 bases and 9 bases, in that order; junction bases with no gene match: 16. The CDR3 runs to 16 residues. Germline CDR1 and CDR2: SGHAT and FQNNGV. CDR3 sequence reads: CASSAGTGALITRQYF. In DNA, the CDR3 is TGTGCCAGCAGCGCCGGGACAGGGGCTCTAATTACGAGGCAGTACTTC.

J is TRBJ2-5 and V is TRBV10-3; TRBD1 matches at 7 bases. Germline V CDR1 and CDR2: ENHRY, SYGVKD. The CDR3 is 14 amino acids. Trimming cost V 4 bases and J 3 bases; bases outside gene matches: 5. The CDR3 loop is CAISVGQGEETQYF. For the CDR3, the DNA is TGTGCCATCAGTGTTGGTCAGGGGGAAGAGACCCAGTACTTC.

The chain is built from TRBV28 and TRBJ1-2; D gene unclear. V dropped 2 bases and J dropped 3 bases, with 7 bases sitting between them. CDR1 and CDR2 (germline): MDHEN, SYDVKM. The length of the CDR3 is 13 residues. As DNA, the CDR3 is TGTGCCAGCAGTTTACGCCTAGACTATGGCTACACCTTC. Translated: CASSLRLDYGYTF.

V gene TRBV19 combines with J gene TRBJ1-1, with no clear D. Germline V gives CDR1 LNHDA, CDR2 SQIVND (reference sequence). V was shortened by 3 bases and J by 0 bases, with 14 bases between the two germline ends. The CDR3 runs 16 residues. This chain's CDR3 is CASSIRPSSMNTEAFF. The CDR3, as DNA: TGTGCCAGTAGTATCAGGCCCAGCTCAATGAACACTGAAGCTTTCTTT.

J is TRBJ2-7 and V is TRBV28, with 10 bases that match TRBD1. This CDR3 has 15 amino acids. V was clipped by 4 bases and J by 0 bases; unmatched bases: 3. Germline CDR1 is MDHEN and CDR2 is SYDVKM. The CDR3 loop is CASSSGQGGSYEQYF. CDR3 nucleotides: TGTGCCAGCAGTTCTGGACAGGGGGGCTCCTACGAGCAGTACTTC.

The CDR3 DNA is TGTGCCAGCAGTGAATTTTCAGGGTTTGGAAACACCATATATTTT. It yields the protein CASSEFSGFGNTIYF. This rearrangement joins TRBV25-1 to TRBJ1-3; tentative D call: TRBD1 (5 bases). Trimming shortened V by 1 base and J by 3 bases, and 10 bases separated the two germline ends. Germline CDR1 and CDR2: MGHDK and SYGVNS. The CDR3 has 15 amino acids.

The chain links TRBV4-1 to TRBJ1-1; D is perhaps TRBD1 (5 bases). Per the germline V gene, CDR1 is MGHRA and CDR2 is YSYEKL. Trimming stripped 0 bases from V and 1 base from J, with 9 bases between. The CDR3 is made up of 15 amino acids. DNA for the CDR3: TGCGCCAGCAGCCAAGAGACAGCGACGAACACTGAAGCTTTCTTT. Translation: CASSQETATNTEAFF.

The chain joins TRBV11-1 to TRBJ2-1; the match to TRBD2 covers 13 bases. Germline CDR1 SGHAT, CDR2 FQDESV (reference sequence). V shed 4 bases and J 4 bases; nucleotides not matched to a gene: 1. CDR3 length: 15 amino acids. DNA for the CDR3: TGTGCCAGCAGCTCGACTAGCGGGGGGTACAATGAGCAGTTCTTC. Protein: CASSSTSGGYNEQFF.

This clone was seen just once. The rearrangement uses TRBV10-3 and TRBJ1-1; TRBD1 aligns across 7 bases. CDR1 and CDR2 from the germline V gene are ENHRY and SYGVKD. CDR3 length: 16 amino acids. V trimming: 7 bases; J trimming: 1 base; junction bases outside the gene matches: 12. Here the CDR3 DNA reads TGTGCCATCACCAAGGTGGGGACAGCACCGAACACTGAAGCTTTCTTT. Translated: CAITKVGTAPNTEAFF.

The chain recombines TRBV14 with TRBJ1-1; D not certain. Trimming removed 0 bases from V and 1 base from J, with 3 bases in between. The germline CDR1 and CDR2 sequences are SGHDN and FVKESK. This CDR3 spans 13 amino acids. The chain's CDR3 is CASSQEWNTEAFF. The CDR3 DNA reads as TGTGCCAGCAGCCAAGAATGGAACACTGAAGCTTTCTTT.